Following are 21 T cell receptor beta chains from one sample sequenced in a study of control samples from healthy donors and cancer patients. Produced via immunoSEQ multiplex PCR; TCRdb's table is partial and in-frame only. The sample carries approximately 210,000 clones, approximately 90% recorded once. Sample: blood. All receptors derive from a man aged 30 to 39 in good health.

V usage is TRBV4-1 and J usage is TRBJ2-1; D unclear. This CDR3 has 17 amino acids. Between the trimmed V and J ends, which lost 1 base and 2 bases, there was a span of 15 bases. Germline V lookup: CDR1 MGHRA, CDR2 YSYEKL. The CDR3 reads CASSQASDRPTYNEQFF. The CDR3 DNA sequence: TGCGCCAGCAGCCAAGCTTCTGACCGGCCAACCTACAATGAGCAGTTCTTC.

The chain is built from TRBV5-1 and TRBJ1-1, with 9 bases lining up with TRBD1. This CDR3 has 14 residues. Germline V gives CDR1 SGHRS, CDR2 YFSETQ. J lost 11 bases, V lost 0 bases, and 8 bases had no gene match. Here the CDR3 DNA reads TGCGCCAGCAGCTTGGATAACAGGGGGCGGCTCGCTTTCTTT. It specifies CASSLDNRGRLAFF.

V gene TRBV6-5 combines with J gene TRBJ2-7; 8 bases agree with TRBD1. In germline, CDR1 is MNHEY, CDR2 SVGAGI. Germline trimming cut 6 bases from V and 3 bases from J; bases unmatched to any gene: 4. The length of the CDR3 is 13 residues. The CDR3 protein is CASRDRVYYEQYF. As DNA, the CDR3 is TGTGCCAGCAGGGACAGGGTTTACTACGAGCAGTACTTC.

On this clone: This may be a read error: a much more frequent sequence differs by one nucleotide. This sequence joins TRBV12-3 or TRBV12-4 and TRBJ1-1, with D perhaps TRBD1 (5 bases). Trimming shortened V by 6 bases and J by 1 base, and 9 bases separated the two germline ends. The CDR3 extends over 13 amino acids. The chain's CDR3 is CASSTQANTEAFF. DNA for the CDR3: TGTGCCAGCAGCACACAGGCGAACACTGAAGCTTTCTTT.

In DNA, the CDR3 is TGTGCCAGCAGCTCGAGGGTTGCCGACACTGAAGCTTTCTTT. Its translation: CASSSRVADTEAFF. The V and J genes are TRBV7-9 and TRBJ1-1; D unclear. This CDR3 has 14 amino acids. Germline lookup yields CDR1 SEHNR and CDR2 FQNEAQ (reference sequence). Trimming removed 4 bases at V and 3 bases at J, with 12 bases between.

DNA of the CDR3: TGTGCCAGCAGTGAATGGGCGGGGCGAACCGGGGAGCTGTTTTTT. Translated, it gives CASSEWAGRTGELFF. The chain joins TRBV2 to TRBJ2-2, with D maybe TRBD2 (6 bases). CDR3 length equals 15 residues. From germline, CDR1 is SNHLY and CDR2 FYNNEI. Trimming removed 2 bases at V and 5 bases at J, with 12 bases between.

This clone was observed a few times. The J gene is TRBJ2-2, the V gene TRBV6-5; D remains unclear. CDR3 length: 13 amino acids. CDR1 MNHEY and CDR2 SVGAGI come from the germline V gene. Between the trimmed V and J ends, which lost 9 bases and 2 bases, there was a span of 10 bases. CDR3: CASQTPNTGELFF. The CDR3 region has the DNA TGTGCCAGTCAGACTCCAAACACCGGGGAGCTGTTTTTT.

This sequence joins TRBV9 and TRBJ2-2; D uncertain. The CDR3 is 14 residues long. CDR1 is SGDLS, CDR2 YYNGEE, per germline. V lost 1 base to trimming and J lost 4 bases, with 8 bases between them. CDR3: CASSVRPSTGELFF. Here the CDR3 DNA reads TGTGCCAGCAGCGTAAGGCCCAGCACCGGGGAGCTGTTTTTT.

V usage is TRBV28 and J usage is TRBJ2-2; TRBD2 is a possible D gene (5 bases). The CDR3 sequence is 13 residues long. V lost 11 bases and J 0 bases, leaving 10 bases between the germline ends. The germline V gene encodes CDR1 MDHEN and CDR2 SYDVKM. CDR3 protein: CAGLTTNTGELFF. CDR3 DNA sequence: TGTGCCGGACTTACGACGAACACCGGGGAGCTGTTTTTT.

This clone was seen once. CDR3 residues: CASGSGQGGNQPQHF. DNA for the CDR3: TGTGCTAGTGGTTCGGGACAGGGGGGCAATCAGCCCCAGCATTTT. The chain is built from TRBV12-5 and TRBJ1-5; 11 bases are shared with TRBD1. The V segment lost 4 bases and the J segment 2 bases; nucleotides outside the gene matches: 1. CDR1 is LGHNT, CDR2 FRNRAP, per germline. The CDR3 length is 15 residues.

This sequence joins TRBV5-6 and TRBJ1-2, with TRBD1 as a possible D gene (6 bases). Germline V CDR1 and CDR2: SGHDT, YYEEEE. The CDR3 is 13 residues long. V was trimmed by 0 bases and J by 3 bases, leaving 6 bases between them. CDR3 bases: TGTGCCAGCAGCTTGGACAGGGACTATGGCTACACCTTC. It yields the protein CASSLDRDYGYTF.

The chain has TRBV18 and TRBJ2-1; 11 nucleotides align to TRBD1. V was clipped by 3 bases and J by 8 bases; unmatched bases: 6. Germline assignment: CDR1 KGHSH and CDR2 LQKENI. This CDR3 has 15 amino acids. The CDR3 region is CASSPGQGGLDEQFF. In DNA form, the CDR3 reads TGTGCCAGCTCACCGGGACAGGGGGGTTTGGATGAGCAGTTCTTC.

V is TRBV7-3 and J is TRBJ2-1; a weak D match, TRBD2 (6 bases). The CDR3 is 13 amino acids. Trimming stripped 5 bases from V and 8 bases from J, with 13 bases between. Per the germline V gene, CDR1 is SGHTA and CDR2 is FQGTGA. For the CDR3, the DNA is TGTGCCAGCAGCCCAAACGGGGGTTATGAGCAGTTCTTC. This translates into CASSPNGGYEQFF.

This chain links TRBV7-6 with TRBJ2-2, with D perhaps given as TRBD1 or TRBD2 (5 bases each). CDR3 length equals 16 residues. V was trimmed by 5 bases and J by 5 bases, leaving 18 bases between them. Looked up from germline, CDR1 is SGHVS and CDR2 is FNYEAQ. CDR3 DNA sequence: TGTGCCAGCAGCCCGGGGACGATGCTAGGAACCGGGGAGCTGTTTTTT. Protein product: CASSPGTMLGTGELFF.

In its sample, this clone was seen a few times. It is likely a read error, because the conserved phenylalanine at the end of the CDR3 is missing. The DNA is omitted, as the CDR3 cannot be located on it reliably, and the CDR3 follows TCRdb's listing. The rearrangement uses TRBV21-1 and TRBJ2-4. TRBV21-1 is a pseudogene. The CDR3 is 10 amino acids long, termini counted. This chain's CDR3 is CASSKRKTLR.

V is TRBV18 and J is TRBJ2-4; 8 bases agree with TRBD2. CDR1 and CDR2 from the germline V gene are KGHSH and LQKENI. There are 14 residues in the CDR3. J lost 9 bases, V lost 2 bases, and 6 bases had no gene match. Here the CDR3 DNA reads TGTGCCAGCTCACCAGGGCGGGGGGAGATCATTCAGTACTTC. It yields the protein CASSPGRGEIIQYF.

This chain connects TRBV5-4 to TRBJ1-2, with 8 positions matching TRBD1. The CDR3 runs 14 residues. V trimming: 0 bases; J trimming: 4 bases; junction bases outside the gene matches: 2. Germline lookup yields CDR1 SGHNT and CDR2 YYREEE (reference sequence). CDR3 loop: CASSLGTGSYGYTF. CDR3 sequence (DNA): TGTGCCAGCAGCTTGGGGACAGGGAGCTATGGCTACACCTTC.

This rearrangement joins TRBV5-6 to TRBJ1-2; TRBD1 is a possible D gene (6 bases). V lost 4 bases and J lost 4, with 14 bases in between. The CDR3 covers 14 residues. CDR1 and CDR2 from the germline V gene are SGHDT and YYEEEE. The CDR3 spells CASSPPRQAYGYTF. CDR3 DNA sequence: TGTGCCAGCAGCCCGCCCCGACAGGCCTATGGCTACACCTTC. Full variable domain (missing parts from reference TRBV5-6 and TRBJ1-2): DAGVTQSPTHLIKTRGQQVTLRCSPKSGHDTVSWYQQALGQGPQFIFQYYEEEERQRGNFPDRFSGHQFPNYSSELNVNALLLGDSALYLCASSPPRQAYGYTFGSGTRLTVV.

The chain recombines TRBV19 with TRBJ1-1; D is unclear. Germline-derived CDR1 and CDR2 are LNHDA and SQIVND (reference sequence). The CDR3 has 13 residues. Trimming removed 8 bases from V and 2 bases from J, with 12 bases in between. The DNA of the CDR3 is TGTGCCAGTGGGTCAGAGCTTAACACTGAAGCTTTCTTT. It specifies CASGSELNTEAFF.

The chain couples TRBV30 to TRBJ2-1; D gene uncertain. The germline V gene has CDR1 GTSNPN and CDR2 SVGIG (reference sequence). The germline V and J ends were trimmed by 5 bases and 5 bases, with 13 bases remaining between them. The CDR3 contains 13 residues. The chain's CDR3 is CAWSASENNEQFF. The CDR3 nucleotides read TGTGCCTGGTCCGCCTCAGAGAACAATGAGCAGTTCTTC.

The chain joins TRBV5-1 to TRBJ1-1; 11 positions match TRBD1. From germline, CDR1 is SGHRS and CDR2 YFSETQ. The CDR3 runs to 15 residues. The trim removed 4 bases at V and 4 bases at J, leaving 6 bases unmatched. CDR3 region: CASSAGQGAGTEAFF. The CDR3 region has the DNA TGCGCCAGCAGCGCCGGACAGGGGGCAGGCACTGAAGCTTTCTTT.